The 29 T cell receptor beta chains below come from one sample, sequenced in a study of cytomegalovirus exposure and HLA in healthy donors. Here immunoSEQ multiplex PCR was the method, and the copy in TCRdb shows in-frame clones only, minus some. In the table there are 300,000 to 400,000 clones, 88% of which are singletons. Input material: PBMCs. These receptors all come from a man in his thirties or forties in good health and CMV-seronegative.

The chain links TRBV19 to TRBJ2-6; D is ambiguous. V gave up 0 bases and J gave up 1 base, with 4 bases separating them. Per germline, CDR1 LNHDA and CDR2 SQIVND (reference sequence). This CDR3 is built from 15 residues. In DNA form, the CDR3 reads TGTGCCAGTAGTATAGACCAGTCTGGGGCCAACGTCCTGACTTTC. Its protein is CASSIDQSGANVLTF.

The rearrangement joins TRBV15 to TRBJ1-6; 7 bases fit TRBD1. V gave up 8 bases and J gave up 11 bases; unmatched junction bases: 12. The CDR3 is 14 residues long. Germline-derived CDR1 and CDR2 are LNHNV and YYDKDF (reference sequence). The CDR3 is CATGLVRGIAPLHF. The CDR3 nucleotides read TGTGCCACCGGCCTGGTCAGGGGGATTGCACCCCTCCACTTT.

The rearrangement links TRBV27 to TRBJ1-1, with TRBD1 matching 7 bases. There are 14 residues in the CDR3. Germline V gives CDR1 MNHEY, CDR2 SMNVEV (reference sequence). V was pared by 6 bases and J by 2 bases, with 6 bases of the junction left unmatched. DNA for the CDR3: TGTGCCAGCAGCGATACAGGGGTTAACACTGAAGCTTTCTTT. Encoded protein: CASSDTGVNTEAFF.

The CDR3 nucleotides are TGTGCCAGCAGTATGACGAGCAGGGTGGGCCAGCCCCAGCATTTT. This sequence encodes CASSMTSRVGQPQHF. V is TRBV2 and J is TRBJ1-5, with TRBD1 as a possible D gene (5 bases). The CDR3 runs to 15 residues. V was shortened by 5 bases and J by 7 bases, with 18 bases between the two germline ends. Germline CDR1 is SNHLY and CDR2 is FYNNEI.

The table lists this clone with a few counts. The chain combines TRBV5-6 with TRBJ1-6; no reliable D call. Per germline, CDR1 SGHDT and CDR2 YYEEEE. The CDR3 is made up of 15 amino acids. The V end was cut by 1 base, the J end by 5 bases, with 10 bases between. The CDR3 loop reads CASSLRQADNSPLHF. Here the CDR3 DNA reads TGTGCCAGCAGCTTGAGGCAGGCAGATAATTCACCCCTCCACTTT.

V usage is TRBV5-8 and J usage is TRBJ1-5, with D possibly TRBD1 on 6 matching bases. From germline, CDR1 is SGHTS and CDR2 YDEGEE. The CDR3 extends over 15 amino acids. With 1 base removed from V and 2 bases from J, the gap between germline ends came to 10 bases. DNA for the CDR3: TGTGCCAGCAGCTTGTTGGGGGCTGGCAATCAGCCCCAGCATTTT. This sequence encodes CASSLLGAGNQPQHF.

V gene TRBV7-2 combines with J gene TRBJ2-7, with TRBD1 matching 7 bases. Trimming cost V 4 bases and J 12 bases; bases outside gene matches: 6. This CDR3 spans 11 amino acids. Germline V gives CDR1 SGHTA, CDR2 FQGNSA. Here the CDR3 DNA reads TGTGCCAGCAGCTCCCCAGGGGGTCTGTACTTC. Translating gives CASSSPGGLYF.

This clone was counted between two and nine times. V is TRBV7-2 and J is TRBJ2-1, with D unclear. V was trimmed by 5 bases and J by 6 bases, leaving 11 bases between them. Germline lookup yields CDR1 SGHTA and CDR2 FQGNSA. This CDR3 region has 13 residues. In DNA, the CDR3 is TGTGCCAGCAGCCCCTCCCTTAGCAATGAGCAGTTCTTC. It encodes CASSPSLSNEQFF. The full variable domain, with the rest looked up from reference TRBV7-2 and TRBJ2-1, is GAGVSQSPSNKVTEKGKDVELRCDPISGHTALYWYRQSLGQGLEFLIYFQGNSAPDKSGLPSDRFSAERTGGSVSTLTIQRTQQEDSAVYLCASSPSLSNEQFFGPGTRLTVL.

This clone was recorded only once. V and J are TRBV2 and TRBJ1-1, with no clear D. CDR3 length: 14 amino acids. V lost 6 bases and J lost 2, with 13 bases in between. In germline, CDR1 is SNHLY, CDR2 FYNNEI. The CDR3 reads CASRQKRSNTEAFF. CDR3 nucleotide sequence: TGTGCCAGCAGACAAAAAAGGAGCAACACTGAAGCTTTCTTT.

The sample holds a few counts of this clone. V is TRBV19 and J is TRBJ2-2, with TRBD1 matching over 8 bases. The CDR3 has 15 amino acids. V lost 4 bases, J lost 7 bases, and 8 bases stayed unmatched. CDR1 is LNHDA, CDR2 SQIVND, per germline (reference sequence). The CDR3 nucleotides are TGTGCCAGTAGTAGCAGGGGGCTTGGTGTCGGGGAGCTGTTTTTT. As protein: CASSSRGLGVGELFF.

The DNA for the CDR3 is TGCGCCAGCAGCGTGAGTACAGGGGCCAACACCGGGGAGCTGTTTTTT. Its translation is CASSVSTGANTGELFF. This rearrangement joins TRBV5-1 to TRBJ2-2, with 7 positions matching TRBD1. The CDR3 spans 16 residues. The germline gives CDR1 SGHRS, CDR2 YFSETQ. The V and J ends lost 4 bases and 2 bases, in that order; junction bases with no gene match: 8.

The rearrangement joins TRBV5-1 to TRBJ2-7; maybe TRBD2 (5 bases). There are 15 residues in the CDR3. CDR1 SGHRS and CDR2 YFSETQ come from the germline V gene. V lost 0 bases to trimming and J lost 4 bases, with 14 bases between them. The CDR3 is CASSLAPADPYEQYF. The CDR3 region has the DNA TGCGCCAGCAGCTTGGCCCCAGCGGACCCATACGAGCAGTACTTC.

On this clone: Other DNA sequences within the sample encode an identical CDR3. The chain is built from TRBV6-1 and TRBJ2-3, with 11 bases aligning to TRBD2. Trimming at V came to 3 bases and at J to 4 bases, leaving 3 bases not matched to a gene. Germline V gene data show CDR1 as MNHNS and CDR2 as SASEGT. This CDR3 has 15 amino acids. CDR3 protein: CASSEVSGGADTQYF. The CDR3 nucleotides are TGTGCCAGCAGTGAGGTTAGCGGGGGGGCAGATACGCAGTATTTT.

The chain joins TRBV27 to TRBJ2-7, with 7 bases that match TRBD1. This CDR3 contains 15 residues. The V gene end was trimmed by 7 bases and the J gene end by 5 bases; junction bases not matched to a gene: 14. Germline CDR1 is MNHEY and CDR2 is SMNVEV (reference sequence). In nucleotides, the CDR3 is TGTGCCAGCACCCCGACAGGGAGCATTTGGCACGAGCAGTACTTC. It yields the protein CASTPTGSIWHEQYF.

The chain employs TRBV11-2 and TRBJ1-6; 7 bases match TRBD1. The CDR3 consists of 16 residues. After removal of 4 bases from V and 8 bases from J, the junction contained 11 bases not matched to a gene. Germline V CDR1 and CDR2: SGHAT, FQNNGV. Written as DNA, the CDR3 is TGTGCCAGCAGCTCCCTCCTGACAGGGCGGGATTCACCCCTCCACTTT. It specifies CASSSLLTGRDSPLHF.

V is TRBV7-9 and J is TRBJ1-2; 10 bases agree with TRBD1. V shed 5 bases, J shed 2 bases, and the junction held 2 bases outside the gene matches. The V gene's germline CDR1 is SEHNR and CDR2 FQNEAQ (reference sequence). The CDR3 is 14 amino acids. DNA for the CDR3: TGTGCCAGCAGCCTGGACAGGGGGAACTATGGCTACACCTTC. It translates to CASSLDRGNYGYTF.

This clone showed up just once. The CDR3 sequence is CASSPGTGAYEQYF. As DNA, the CDR3 is TGTGCCAGCAGCCCAGGGACAGGGGCATACGAGCAGTACTTC. The J gene is TRBJ2-7, the V gene TRBV7-2; 10 nucleotides match TRBD1. V was pared by 5 bases and J by 4 bases, with 5 bases of the junction left unmatched. The CDR3 sequence is 14 residues long. Germline CDR1 and CDR2: SGHTA and FQGNSA.

This clone was picked up one time. V gene TRBV27 combines with J gene TRBJ1-1; the D gene is possibly TRBD1 (5 bases). The CDR3 loop spans 13 amino acids. The ends were cut back, 4 bases at V and 4 bases at J, with 10 bases in the middle. Germline V gene sequence: CDR1 MNHEY, CDR2 SMNVEV (reference sequence). The CDR3 protein is CASSSTELTEAFF. CDR3 bases: TGTGCCAGCAGTTCGACAGAGCTCACTGAAGCTTTCTTT.

CDR3 residues: CASSLTSGYEQYF. The CDR3 nucleotides are TGCGCCAGCAGCTTGACTAGCGGCTACGAGCAGTACTTC. The chain joins TRBV5-1 to TRBJ2-7; 8 bases fit TRBD2. CDR3 length equals 13 residues. Trimming removed 1 base from V and 3 bases from J; junction bases left unmatched: 0. CDR1 and CDR2 from the germline V gene are SGHRS and YFSETQ.

The chain carries TRBV18 and TRBJ1-1; D possibly corresponds to TRBD1 (5 bases). Germline assignment: CDR1 KGHSH and CDR2 LQKENI. The CDR3 is 14 amino acids. Trimming stripped 2 bases from V and 1 base from J, with 8 bases between. In DNA form, the CDR3 reads TGTGCCAGCTCACCAGCAGGGCGGAACACTGAAGCTTTCTTT. Encoded protein: CASSPAGRNTEAFF.

The chain carries TRBV7-9 and TRBJ2-2, with TRBD1 identical over 7 bases. Germline-derived CDR1 and CDR2 are SEHNR and FQNEAQ (reference sequence). CDR3 length equals 15 residues. The ends lost 4 bases at V and 2 bases at J; junction bases unmatched: 4. CDR3 in DNA: TGTGCCAGCAGCTCATGGGACAGAAACACCGGGGAGCTGTTTTTT. The encoded protein is CASSSWDRNTGELFF. Filled out from reference TRBV7-9 and TRBJ2-2, the complete variable domain reads DTGVSQNPRHKITKRGQNVTFRCDPISEHNRLYWYRQTLGQGPEFLTYFQNEAQLEKSRLLSDRFSAERPKGSFSTLEIQRTEQGDSAMYLCASSSWDRNTGELFFGEGSRLTVL.

The gene calls are TRBV18 and TRBJ2-7; no firm D call. The CDR3 runs to 15 residues. Per germline, CDR1 KGHSH and CDR2 LQKENI. V was shortened by 3 bases and J by 6 bases, with 18 bases between the two germline ends. This CDR3 is CASSPLSKGVSEQYF. In nucleotides, the CDR3 is TGTGCCAGCTCACCTCTTTCCAAAGGAGTTTCCGAGCAGTACTTC.

The chain joins TRBV7-2 to TRBJ2-3, with D tentatively TRBD2 (5 bases). V was shortened by 9 bases and J by 1 base, with 14 bases between the two germline ends. Germline CDR1 SGHTA, CDR2 FQGNSA. This CDR3 has 14 amino acids. CDR3 protein: CARSQTGGTDTQYF. As DNA, the CDR3 is TGTGCCAGGTCCCAGACCGGGGGCACAGATACGCAGTATTTT.

The chain recombines TRBV5-1 with TRBJ1-1; D may be TRBD1 (6 bases). V was trimmed by 4 bases and J by 1 base, leaving 26 bases between them. Germline CDR1 and CDR2: SGHRS and YFSETQ. The CDR3 runs 19 residues. The CDR3 here is CASSERRWGQRETNTEAFF. The CDR3 DNA sequence: TGCGCCAGCAGCGAAAGACGATGGGGACAACGCGAAACGAACACTGAAGCTTTCTTT.

The chain joins TRBV19 to TRBJ1-1; 8 bases map to TRBD1. V was pared by 7 bases and J by 6 bases, with 13 bases of the junction left unmatched. Per the germline V gene, CDR1 is LNHDA and CDR2 is SQIVND (reference sequence). This CDR3 has 15 residues. The CDR3 region has the DNA TGTGCCAGTAAATGTAGGGACAGGTTATTTTCTGAAGCTTTCTTT. Its translation is CASKCRDRLFSEAFF.

This chain connects TRBV5-5 to TRBJ1-5, with 8 bases matching TRBD1. Germline CDR1 is SGHKS and CDR2 is YYEKEE (reference sequence). The CDR3 contains 15 residues. V was clipped by 4 bases and J by 6 bases; unmatched bases: 9. CDR3 loop: CASSGTGQVGQPQHF. In DNA, the CDR3 is TGTGCCAGCAGCGGGACGGGACAGGTGGGTCAGCCCCAGCATTTT.

The V gene is TRBV7-8, the J gene TRBJ2-5; D is possibly TRBD1 (6 bases). The V end was cut by 2 bases, the J end by 1 base, with 11 bases between. This CDR3 comprises 15 residues. Germline CDR1 reads SGHVS; CDR2 reads FQNEAQ. The CDR3 loop is CASSLTRTVQETQYF. In DNA, the CDR3 is TGTGCCAGCAGCTTAACACGGACAGTCCAAGAGACCCAGTACTTC.

The chain joins TRBV9 to TRBJ2-3, with D hard to call. The CDR3 contains 14 residues. V was clipped by 0 bases and J by 9 bases, with 14 bases between them. Germline V gives CDR1 SGDLS, CDR2 YYNGEE. The CDR3 here is CASSVGLLSLTQYF. The CDR3 nucleotides read TGTGCCAGCAGCGTAGGGCTCCTTTCCTTAACGCAGTATTTT. The full variable domain, rest sourced from reference TRBV9 and TRBJ2-3, is DSGVTQTPKHLITATGQRVTLRCSPRSGDLSVYWYQQSLDQGLQFLIQYYNGEERAKGNILERFSAQQFPDLHSELNLSSLELGDSALYFCASSVGLLSLTQYFGPGTRLTVL.

The table lists this clone with a few counts. The chain couples TRBV29-1 to TRBJ1-2; D unresolved. Germline V CDR1 and CDR2: SQVTM, ANQGSEA. V was shortened by 7 bases and J by 6 bases, with 18 bases between the two germline ends. CDR3 length: 13 residues. DNA of the CDR3: TGCAGCGGACGAATACCGGGGAGGGATGGCTACACCTTC. It specifies CSGRIPGRDGYTF.